These 23 T cell receptor beta chains share one sample of origin, sequenced in a study of shared clonotypes between healthy human individuals. The table came from immunoSEQ multiplex PCR; TCRdb's copy has only in-frame clones and leaves some out. The sample lists fewer than 850,000 clones, 95% to 97% occurring once. In the naive CD8 group, cells lacked CD45RO and were positively selected for CCR7, so terminally differentiated effector memory CD45RA+ cells were left out. The source material was naive CD8+ T cells sorted from blood. The receptors were sampled from a man aged 25 to 40 in good health.

The chain joins TRBV19 to TRBJ2-1, with D unresolved. CDR3 length: 13 amino acids. The V gene lost 3 bases and the J gene lost 4 bases, with 7 bases spanning the gap. Germline CDR1 is LNHDA and CDR2 is SQIVND (reference sequence). The CDR3 coding sequence is TGTGCCAGTAGTATTGATCTGTACAATGAGCAGTTCTTC. Translated, it gives CASSIDLYNEQFF.

The chain couples TRBV9 to TRBJ1-1, with a possible D match to TRBD1 (5 bases). With 3 bases removed from V and 1 base from J, the gap between germline ends came to 10 bases. The CDR3 extends over 14 amino acids. Germline V gene sequence: CDR1 SGDLS, CDR2 YYNGEE. The CDR3 DNA reads as TGTGCCAGCAGCGCGGGGCAGTGGAACACTGAAGCTTTCTTT. Protein product: CASSAGQWNTEAFF.

Here the CDR3 DNA reads TGCGCCAGCAGCCAATGGACTAGCGGGATAGCCACCGGGGAGCTGTTTTTT. Translation: CASSQWTSGIATGELFF. This chain links TRBV4-3 with TRBJ2-2, with 12 bases fitting TRBD2. CDR3 length equals 17 residues. Germline V gene lookup returns CDR1 LGHNA and CDR2 YSLEER. V lost 2 bases to trimming and J lost 4 bases; unmatched junction nucleotides: 5.

J is TRBJ2-3 and V is TRBV5-1; 12 bases map to TRBD1. The CDR3 consists of 15 residues. In germline, CDR1 is SGHRS, CDR2 YFSETQ. V trimming: 3 bases; J trimming: 5 bases; junction bases outside the gene matches: 4. The CDR3 spells CASSSGTGGIDTQYF. The CDR3 DNA follows: TGCGCCAGCAGCTCCGGGACAGGGGGCATAGATACGCAGTATTTT.

The rearrangement joins TRBV9 to TRBJ2-1, with TRBD2 identical over 12 bases. Germline CDR1 is SGDLS and CDR2 is YYNGEE. V was clipped by 4 bases and J by 9 bases; unmatched bases: 8. The CDR3 is 15 amino acids. CDR3 sequence reads: CASSPGLAGSPEQFF. CDR3 nucleotide sequence: TGTGCCAGCAGCCCAGGACTAGCGGGGTCGCCTGAGCAGTTCTTC.

The chain employs TRBV28 and TRBJ2-1, with D maybe TRBD2 (5 bases). V lost 3 bases, J lost 5 bases, and 17 bases lay in between. This CDR3 contains 16 residues. The germline V gene has CDR1 MDHEN and CDR2 SYDVKM. This chain's CDR3 is CASSFRAETRNNEQFF. Written as DNA, the CDR3 is TGTGCCAGCAGTTTTAGAGCGGAGACAAGAAACAATGAGCAGTTCTTC.

The chain is built from TRBV10-1 and TRBJ2-1, with 7 bases that match TRBD2. J was trimmed by 9 bases and V by 6 bases; bases with no gene match: 11. This CDR3 is built from 14 residues. Germline V gene sequence: CDR1 WNHNN, CDR2 SYGVQD (reference sequence). CDR3 nucleotides: TGCGCCAGCAGCCCAGGAGGCGGGAGCAGTGAGCAGTTCTTC. This translates into CASSPGGGSSEQFF.

The rearrangement uses TRBV18 and TRBJ2-1; D ambiguous. Trimming removed 6 bases from V and 5 bases from J, with 5 bases in between. The CDR3 sequence is 11 residues long. Germline loops: CDR1 KGHSH, CDR2 LQKENI. CDR3 nucleotide sequence: TGTGCCAGCTCGCGCGACAATGAGCAGTTCTTC. Its protein product is CASSRDNEQFF.

This chain links TRBV4-1 with TRBJ1-1; D unclear. With 0 bases removed from V and 11 bases from J, the gap between germline ends came to 10 bases. The germline CDR1 and CDR2 sequences are MGHRA and YSYEKL. CDR3 length equals 12 residues. The DNA of the CDR3 is TGCGCCAGCAGCCAAGATAAGAGGTTGGCTTTCTTT. Its translation is CASSQDKRLAFF.

The chain combines TRBV2 with TRBJ1-1; D is undetermined. The ends were cut back, 7 bases at V and 1 base at J, with 13 bases in the middle. The CDR3 has 14 residues. Per germline, CDR1 SNHLY and CDR2 FYNNEI. The CDR3 DNA sequence: TGTGCCAGCACCATCAAGTTGGGGAACACTGAAGCTTTCTTT. As protein: CASTIKLGNTEAFF.

The table lists this clone with a few counts. In the same sample, other DNA sequences code for this CDR3. The chain is built from TRBV27 and TRBJ1-2; TRBD1 matches at 8 bases. The CDR3 has 14 amino acids. J gave up 2 bases and V 6 bases, and 5 bases lay outside the gene matches. Germline V gene data show CDR1 as MNHEY and CDR2 as SMNVEV (reference sequence). The CDR3 DNA is TGTGCCAGCAGCGGGACAGGAGCGAACTATGGCTACACCTTC. Its translation is CASSGTGANYGYTF.

The chain recombines TRBV5-6 with TRBJ1-2, with D hard to call. This CDR3 is 15 amino acids long. Germline V gives CDR1 SGHDT, CDR2 YYEEEE. Trimming removed 0 bases from V and 4 bases from J, with 13 bases in between. Here the CDR3 DNA reads TGTGCCAGCAGCTTGGGCGGGGTCTCCAGCTATGGCTACACCTTC. The encoded protein is CASSLGGVSSYGYTF.

The rearrangement joins TRBV28 to TRBJ1-5; 9 positions match TRBD1. The germline CDR1 and CDR2 sequences are MDHEN and SYDVKM. The CDR3 length is 16 residues. Trimming at V came to 6 bases and at J to 5 bases, leaving 11 bases not matched to a gene. The CDR3: CASSRDRARRDQPQHF. The CDR3 nucleotides read TGTGCCAGCAGCAGGGACAGGGCTCGTAGGGATCAGCCCCAGCATTTT.

CDR3 in DNA: TGTGCCAGCCAGGACAGATACCAAGAGACCCAGTACTTC. Translating it yields CASQDRYQETQYF. V usage is TRBV27 and J usage is TRBJ2-5; a weak D match, TRBD1 (6 bases). This CDR3 region has 13 residues. The V end was cut by 8 bases, the J end by 0 bases, with 10 bases between. CDR1 and CDR2 (germline): MNHEY, SMNVEV (reference sequence).

The chain employs TRBV11-3 and TRBJ1-1; D gene unclear. The CDR3 has 17 amino acids. CDR1 and CDR2 (germline): SGHNT, YENEEA. Trimming pared 0 bases from V and 2 bases from J, leaving 16 bases between. This CDR3 is CASSLDRLGSGNTEAFF. The CDR3 bases are TGTGCCAGCAGCTTAGACCGATTGGGGTCGGGAAACACTGAAGCTTTCTTT.

With respect to this clone: The sample holds other DNA sequences that translate to the same CDR3. The CDR3 is CASSPGLASYNEQFF. The CDR3 DNA reads as TGTGCCAGCAGCCCGGGACTAGCGTCTTACAATGAGCAGTTCTTC. This rearrangement joins TRBV7-9 to TRBJ2-1; 10 positions agree with TRBD2. The CDR3 has 15 amino acids. The V and J ends lost 5 bases and 4 bases, in that order; junction bases with no gene match: 5. Germline V lookup: CDR1 SEHNR, CDR2 FQNEAQ (reference sequence).

J is TRBJ2-4 and V is TRBV29-1; D uncertain. V lost 4 bases and J lost 7, with 11 bases in between. CDR3 size: 12 residues. Germline CDR1 SQVTM, CDR2 ANQGSEA. As DNA, the CDR3 is TGCAGCGTTGGCCCGGCCAGCAACATTCAGTACTTC. Translated, it gives CSVGPASNIQYF.

The rearrangement links TRBV19 to TRBJ2-1; D is undetermined. Trimming removed 1 base at V and 2 bases at J, with 9 bases between. CDR3 length equals 15 residues. Germline CDR1 LNHDA, CDR2 SQIVND (reference sequence). The CDR3 DNA follows: TGTGCCAGTAGTATAGGTCCAGCAGCCTACAATGAGCAGTTCTTC. Its protein product is CASSIGPAAYNEQFF.

This clone appeared a few times. The chain has TRBV18 and TRBJ2-2; 7 bases fit TRBD2. The CDR3 has 15 amino acids. The germline V gene has CDR1 KGHSH and CDR2 LQKENI. V gave up 1 base and J gave up 6 bases; unmatched junction bases: 5. This chain's CDR3 is CASSPQREGPGELFF. The CDR3 nucleotides read TGTGCCAGCTCACCACAGAGGGAGGGCCCCGGGGAGCTGTTTTTT.

The chain recombines TRBV5-5 with TRBJ1-5; D is perhaps TRBD1 (6 bases). With 2 bases removed from V and 5 bases from J, the gap between germline ends came to 11 bases. The germline CDR1 and CDR2 sequences are SGHKS and YYEKEE (reference sequence). The CDR3 is 14 amino acids. The CDR3 DNA follows: TGTGCCAGCAGCTTTCTCTGGGGGCATCAGCCCCAGCATTTT. It is translated as CASSFLWGHQPQHF.

The chain is built from TRBV11-3 and TRBJ2-1; D perhaps matches TRBD2 (5 bases). Looked up from germline, CDR1 is SGHNT and CDR2 is YENEEA. CDR3 length equals 15 residues. The V end was cut by 5 bases, the J end by 5 bases, with 16 bases between. CDR3 nucleotides: TGTGCCAGCAGCCCTCGAGAGGGCAGCCACAATGAGCAGTTCTTC. It specifies CASSPREGSHNEQFF.

CDR3 sequence: CASREGQGFSYEQYF. The CDR3 nucleotides are TGTGCCAGCAGGGAGGGACAGGGGTTTTCCTACGAGCAGTACTTC. This sequence joins TRBV5-4 and TRBJ2-7; 10 bases match TRBD1. The CDR3 has 15 residues. J lost 1 base, V lost 5 bases, and 6 bases had no gene match. Germline V lookup: CDR1 SGHNT, CDR2 YYREEE (reference sequence).

The rearrangement links TRBV5-6 to TRBJ2-7; D is unclear. The CDR3 runs to 15 residues. V was clipped by 4 bases and J by 0 bases, with 14 bases between them. Germline V gene data show CDR1 as SGHDT and CDR2 as YYEEEE. In DNA, the CDR3 is TGTGCCAGCAGCAGGGTACGCCTTACCTCCTACGAGCAGTACTTC. This gives the protein CASSRVRLTSYEQYF.